The table lists the clone carrying this TCR beta chain with a count of one. The data were produced by immunoSEQ multiplex PCR, yet TCRdb's version contains in-frame clones alone and is incomplete. Of over 250,000 clones listed, around 88% are singletons. These data originate in a study of blood T cell repertoires in COVID-19. Across the study: Acute and convalescent COVID-19 samples came from the United States, Italy and Spain. In each case, the material was cDNA or gDNA derived from T cells, B-cell-depleted T cells, or PBMCs.

The age range of participants was about 18 to 89 years, with residence in fewer than 25 US areas. In germline, CDR1 is SEHNR, CDR2 FQNEAQ (reference sequence). The CDR3 covers 14 residues. V gave up 5 bases and J gave up 1 base, with 11 bases separating them. The rearrangement joins TRBV7-9 to TRBJ1-1; D uncertain. Input material: PBMCs or T cells enriched from blood (not recorded which). The TCR comes from a man aged 35-49 years who had recovered from COVID-19. CDR3 sequence reads: CASSLIIGNTEAFF. CDR3 DNA: TGTGCCAGCAGCCTTATTATCGGGAACACTGAAGCTTTCTTT.